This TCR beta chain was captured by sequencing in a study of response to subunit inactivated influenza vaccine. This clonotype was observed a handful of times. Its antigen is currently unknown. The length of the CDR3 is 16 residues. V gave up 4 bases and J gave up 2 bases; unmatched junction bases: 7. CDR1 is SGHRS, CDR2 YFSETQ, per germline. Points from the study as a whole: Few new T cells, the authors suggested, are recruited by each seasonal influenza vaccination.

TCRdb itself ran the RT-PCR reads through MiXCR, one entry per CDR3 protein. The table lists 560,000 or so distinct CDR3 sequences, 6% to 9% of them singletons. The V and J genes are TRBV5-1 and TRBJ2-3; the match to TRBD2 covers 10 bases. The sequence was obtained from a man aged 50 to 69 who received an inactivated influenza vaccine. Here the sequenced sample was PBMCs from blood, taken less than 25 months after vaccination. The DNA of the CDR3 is TGCGCCAGCAGCACTGCTAGCGGGAGTAACACAGATACGCAGTATTTT. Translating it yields CASSTASGSNTDTQYF.